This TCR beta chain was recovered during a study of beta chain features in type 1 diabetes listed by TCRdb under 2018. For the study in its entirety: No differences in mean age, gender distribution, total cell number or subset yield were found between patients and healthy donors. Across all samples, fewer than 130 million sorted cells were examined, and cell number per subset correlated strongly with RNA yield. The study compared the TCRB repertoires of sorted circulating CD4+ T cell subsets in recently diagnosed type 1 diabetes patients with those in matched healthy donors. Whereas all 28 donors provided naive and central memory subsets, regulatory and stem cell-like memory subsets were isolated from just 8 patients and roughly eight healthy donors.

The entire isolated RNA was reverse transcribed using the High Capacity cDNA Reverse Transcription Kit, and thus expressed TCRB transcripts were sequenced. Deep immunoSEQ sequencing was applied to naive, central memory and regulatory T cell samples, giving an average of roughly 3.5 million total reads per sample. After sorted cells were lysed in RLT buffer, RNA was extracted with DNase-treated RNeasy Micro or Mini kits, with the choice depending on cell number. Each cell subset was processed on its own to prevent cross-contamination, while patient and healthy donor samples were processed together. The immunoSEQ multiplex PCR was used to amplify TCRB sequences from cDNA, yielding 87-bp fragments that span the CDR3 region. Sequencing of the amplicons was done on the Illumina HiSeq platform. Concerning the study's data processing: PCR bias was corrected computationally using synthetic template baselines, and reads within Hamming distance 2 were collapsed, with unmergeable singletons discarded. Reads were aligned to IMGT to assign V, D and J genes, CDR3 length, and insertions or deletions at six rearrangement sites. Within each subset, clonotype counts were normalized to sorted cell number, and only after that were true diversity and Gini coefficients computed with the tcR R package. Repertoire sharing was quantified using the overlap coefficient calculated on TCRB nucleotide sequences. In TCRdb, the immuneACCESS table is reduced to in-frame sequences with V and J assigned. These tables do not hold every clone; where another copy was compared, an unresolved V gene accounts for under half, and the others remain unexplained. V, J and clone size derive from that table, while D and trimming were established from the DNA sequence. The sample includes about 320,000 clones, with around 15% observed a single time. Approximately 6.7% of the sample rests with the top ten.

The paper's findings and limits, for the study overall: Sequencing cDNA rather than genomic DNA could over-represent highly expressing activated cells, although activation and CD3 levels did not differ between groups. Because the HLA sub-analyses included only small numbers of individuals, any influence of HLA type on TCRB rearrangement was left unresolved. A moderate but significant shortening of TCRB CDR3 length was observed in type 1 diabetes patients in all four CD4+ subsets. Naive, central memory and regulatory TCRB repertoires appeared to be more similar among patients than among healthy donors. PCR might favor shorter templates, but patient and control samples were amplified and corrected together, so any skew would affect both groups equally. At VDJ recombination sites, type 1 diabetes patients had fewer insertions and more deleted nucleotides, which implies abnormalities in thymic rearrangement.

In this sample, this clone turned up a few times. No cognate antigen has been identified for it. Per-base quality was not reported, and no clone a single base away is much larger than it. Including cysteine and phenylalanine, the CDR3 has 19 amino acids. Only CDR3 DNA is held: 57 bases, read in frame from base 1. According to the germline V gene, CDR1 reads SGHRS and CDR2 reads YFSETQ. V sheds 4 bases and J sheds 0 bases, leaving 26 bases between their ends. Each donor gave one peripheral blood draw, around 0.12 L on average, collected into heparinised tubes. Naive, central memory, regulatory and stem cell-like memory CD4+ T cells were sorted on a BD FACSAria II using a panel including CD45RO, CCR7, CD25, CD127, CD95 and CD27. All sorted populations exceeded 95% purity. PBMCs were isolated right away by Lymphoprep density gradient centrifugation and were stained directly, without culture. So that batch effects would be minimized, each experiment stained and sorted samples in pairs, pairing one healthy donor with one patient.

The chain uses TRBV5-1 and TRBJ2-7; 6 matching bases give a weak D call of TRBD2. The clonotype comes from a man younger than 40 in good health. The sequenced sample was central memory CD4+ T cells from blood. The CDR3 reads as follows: CASSLRSDPGATSSYEQYF. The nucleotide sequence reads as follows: TGCGCCAGCAGCCTCCGTTCGGATCCGGGAGCCACAAGCTCCTACGAGCAGTACTTC.